The clone carrying this TCR beta chain showed up just a few times. Its antigen is as yet unknown. These data come from a study of beta chain features in type 1 diabetes. Overall study findings and caveats: Junctions at VDJ sites from type 1 diabetes patients had fewer insertions and more deletions. Among all four CD4+ subsets, Type 1 diabetes patients had TCRB CDR3s that were moderately but significantly shorter.

CDR3 size: 15 residues. The V gene's germline CDR1 is SGHAT and CDR2 FQNNGV. Trimming took off 1 base at V and 4 bases at J, with 11 bases between the two ends. One heparinised draw, averaging roughly 0.12 L, was taken per donor. Researchers reported sorting CD4+ naive, central memory, regulatory and stem cell-like memory cells via CD45RO/CCR7/CD25/CD127/CD95/CD27. Expressed TCRB transcripts got sequenced, as all isolated RNA was reverse transcribed. Clones were sequenced by immunoSEQ multiplex PCR, and TCRdb holds only the in-frame ones, with some missing. Found here are 600,000 to 700,000 clones, 9.5% to 15% of them singletons; the top ten hold more than 0.09%.

This TCR was recovered from a man aged 25 to 40 with type 1 diabetes. The V gene is TRBV11-2, the J gene TRBJ1-3; D unresolved. Source material: naive CD4+ T cells from blood. CDR3 in DNA: TGTGCCAGCAGCTTAGGAGTAACGTCAGGAAACACCATATATTTT. Translated, it gives CASSLGVTSGNTIYF. Supplemented by reference TRBV11-2 and TRBJ1-3, the full variable domain reads EAGVAQSPRYKIIEKRQSVAFWCNPISGHATLYWYQQILGQGPKLLIQFQNNGVVDDSQLPKDRFSAERLKGVDSTLKIQPAKLEDSAVYLCASSLGVTSGNTIYFGEGSWLTVV.